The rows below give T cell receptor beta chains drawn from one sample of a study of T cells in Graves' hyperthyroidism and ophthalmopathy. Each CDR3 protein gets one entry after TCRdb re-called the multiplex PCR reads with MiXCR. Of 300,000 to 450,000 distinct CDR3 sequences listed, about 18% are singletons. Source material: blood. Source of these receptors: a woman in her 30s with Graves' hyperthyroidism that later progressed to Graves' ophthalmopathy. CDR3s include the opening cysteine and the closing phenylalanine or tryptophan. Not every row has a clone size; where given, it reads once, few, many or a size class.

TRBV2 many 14 CASISEAPYNEQFF
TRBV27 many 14 CASRRGGQYNEQFF
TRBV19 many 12 CASSGQEEEQYF
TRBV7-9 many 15 CASSHTSSGANVLTF
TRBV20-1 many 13 CSPGLAGNNEQFF
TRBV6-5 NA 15 CASRLRVGSTQPQHF
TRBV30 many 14 CAWTETGANYGYTF
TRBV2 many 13 CASSETGGHEQFF
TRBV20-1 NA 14 CSAKGTANTGELFF
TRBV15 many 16 CATSRGATGVAETQYF
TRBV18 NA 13 CASSQGAANEQFF
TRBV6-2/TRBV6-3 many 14 CASSPRTGFHEQFF
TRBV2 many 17 CASSEGWGRGTQETQYF
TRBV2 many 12 CASSKGPYGYTF
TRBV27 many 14 CASRTISENYGYTF
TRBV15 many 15 CATSTEGGNSDTQYF
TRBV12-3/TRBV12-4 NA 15 CASSLSGAGANVLTF
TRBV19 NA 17 CASSLGAGAFGLDGQFF
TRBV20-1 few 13 CSARGETSYEQYF
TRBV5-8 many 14 CASSFDRGTDTQYF
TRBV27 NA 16 CASSRAPGQGGTEQYF
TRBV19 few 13 CASSRVLNYGYTF
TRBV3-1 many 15 CASGGANRPYTEAFF
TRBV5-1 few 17 CASSISSGRGGTDTQYF
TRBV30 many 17 CAWSVGRSARFNQPQHF
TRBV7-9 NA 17 CASSLGGWPPRTGELFF
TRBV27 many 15 CASSPFAGAYNEQFF
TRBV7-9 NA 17 CASSLGTGGSGANVLTF
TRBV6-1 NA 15 CASRNYRDSNYGYTF
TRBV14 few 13 CASSADTAYEQYF
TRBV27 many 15 CASRRTGQGVPEAFF
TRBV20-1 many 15 CSASKRRGSSYEQYF
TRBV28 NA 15 CASIGGHSGANVLTF
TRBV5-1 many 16 CASSHRDSSSGNTIYF
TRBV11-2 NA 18 CASSLLSAGGPVWNEQFF
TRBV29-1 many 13 CSAQTGSYNEQFF
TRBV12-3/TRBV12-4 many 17 CASSLALAGGRGNEQFF
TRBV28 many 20 CASSRPFGTRGLERIYGYTF
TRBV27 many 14 CASSLAGDADTQYF
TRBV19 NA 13 CASSVGLYNEQFF
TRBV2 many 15 CASILDREFGNEQFF
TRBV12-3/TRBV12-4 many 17 CASSPQGVTGGNQPQHF
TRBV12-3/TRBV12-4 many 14 CASSFEGGRGEQYF
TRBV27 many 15 CASSLLGLAGSEQYF
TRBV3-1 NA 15 CASSQTGSSYNEQSF
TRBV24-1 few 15 CATSDPTGDTDTQYF
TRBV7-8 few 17 CASSLKRARFMNTEAFF
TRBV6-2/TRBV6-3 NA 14 CASSRGLAWETQYF
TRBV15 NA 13 CATSRDRADEAFF
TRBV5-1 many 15 CASSWGTGGANVLTF
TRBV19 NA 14 CASSMGGLYNEQFF
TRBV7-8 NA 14 CASSLRPGDTEAFF
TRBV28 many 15 CASSPPSGGNQPQHF
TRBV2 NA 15 CASSEGTGVSGELFF
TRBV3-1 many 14 CASSQQGQVYGYTF
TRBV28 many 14 CATLAEGTGYEQYF
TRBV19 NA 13 CASWGQTNTEAFF
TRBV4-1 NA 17 CASSQAGLAGPTYEQYF